This T cell receptor (beta chain) was recorded in a study of blood T cell repertoires in COVID-19. Whole-study context: Researchers got acute and convalescent COVID-19 samples from the United States, Italy and Spain. The analysed material was cDNA or gDNA that came from T cells, B-cell-depleted T cells, or PBMCs.

Original methodology: Quantification of nucleated cells was approximated via reference gene primer amplification. Produced via immunoSEQ multiplex PCR; TCRdb's table is partial and in-frame only. V, J and clone size are taken as reported in that table, and D and trimming were inferred from the DNA itself. The sample shows around 170,000 clones, 86% of them seen only once. Germline lookup yields CDR1 SGHTA and CDR2 FQGNSA. Trimming left V 1 base short and J 0 bases short, with 10 bases between. The CDR3 is 15 residues long. The chain uses TRBV7-2 and TRBJ2-7; perhaps TRBD2 as D (5 bases). Sequencing input: peripheral blood. The source is a woman in her 70s with acute or convalescent COVID-19. This chain's CDR3 is CASSLESGRSYEQYF. The CDR3, as DNA: TGTGCCAGCAGCTTAGAGAGCGGACGCTCCTACGAGCAGTACTTC.